Listed below are T cell receptor beta chains from one sample, sequenced in a study of type 1 regulatory T cells. TCRdb reprocessed the reads with MiXCR, giving one entry per CDR3 protein. Of around 69,000 distinct CDR3 sequences in the sample, 55% to 80% were seen once. For these receptors, no antigen is known. Sequenced: cultured T cells, either the whole culture or a sorted T cell fraction (not recorded which). These receptors all come from a human donor in good health. Both conserved end residues are part of each CDR3. The order of the fields is J gene, D gene, V gene, clone size, CDR3 protein, CDR3 DNA. A D gene is named only where the DNA matches it firmly. Clone sizes are given selectively: once, few, many, or a class where the clone is expanded.

>TRBJ2-1|TRBD2|TRBV10-2|NA
CASSESSAGLAVVREQFF
TGCGCCAGCAGTGAGTCGAGCGCCGGACTAGCGGTAGTACGGGAGCAGTTCTTC
>TRBJ2-7|NA|TRBV20-1|NA
CSAREPPDEQYF
TGCAGTGCTAGAGAACCCCCGGACGAGCAGTACTTC
>TRBJ1-5|NA|TRBV19|NA
CASKQETGVNSNQPQHF
TGTGCCAGTAAACAAGAAACGGGGGTTAATAGCAATCAGCCCCAGCATTTT
>TRBJ2-2|NA|TRBV6-5|few
CASSYLGVDTGELFF
TGTGCCAGCAGTTATTTGGGGGTCGACACCGGGGAGCTGTTTTTT
>TRBJ2-5|TRBD2|TRBV2|NA
CASSGGRGQRGFQETQYF
TGTGCCAGCAGTGGGGGCCGAGGGCAGCGGGGCTTCCAAGAGACCCAGTACTTC
>TRBJ1-5|NA|TRBV20-1|few
CSARQGPQPQHF
TGCAGTGCTAGACAGGGGCCCCAGCCCCAGCATTTT
>TRBJ2-1|TRBD2|TRBV7-2|NA
CASSLWTSGRSNEQFF
TGTGCCAGCAGCTTGTGGACTAGCGGGAGATCCAATGAGCAGTTCTTC
>TRBJ1-1|TRBD1|TRBV6-5|few
CASSSRTGGNTEAFF
TGTGCCAGCAGTTCCCGGACAGGGGGGAACACTGAAGCTTTCTTT
>TRBJ1-4|NA|TRBV5-1|NA
CASRNGLTRNNEKLFF
TGCGCCAGCAGGAACGGCCTAACCAGGAACAATGAAAAACTGTTTTTT
>TRBJ2-3|NA|TRBV24-1|NA
CATSSQVSTDTQYF
TGTGCCACCAGCTCACAGGTTAGCACAGATACGCAGTATTTT
>TRBJ2-3|TRBD2|TRBV19|NA
CVSSRTSSTDTQYF
TGTGTCAGTAGTAGGACTAGCAGCACAGATACGCAGTATTTT
>TRBJ2-1|TRBD2|TRBV10-3|NA
CAISEFLAGVYNEQFF
TGTGCCATCAGTGAGTTTCTAGCGGGAGTCTACAATGAGCAGTTCTTC
>TRBJ2-1|NA|TRBV5-1|NA
CASSTGGAGRSYNEQFF
TGCGCCAGCAGCACGGGCGGGGCGGGGAGGAGCTACAATGAGCAGTTCTTC
>TRBJ2-1|TRBD2|TRBV20-1|few
CSARDQGLASGDEQFF
TGCAGTGCTAGAGATCAGGGACTAGCAAGTGGAGATGAGCAGTTCTTC
>TRBJ2-5|NA|TRBV7-2|few
CASSPTGSGTQYF
TGTGCCAGCAGCCCGACAGGTTCCGGGACCCAGTACTTC
>TRBJ1-1|NA|TRBV2|NA
CASSETTSNTEAFF
TGTGCCAGCAGTGAAACGACCTCGAACACTGAAGCTTTCTTT
>TRBJ2-1|TRBD2|TRBV3-1|once
CASSGLARSYEQFF
TGTGCCAGCAGCGGACTAGCGCGAAGCTATGAGCAGTTCTTC
>TRBJ2-3|TRBD1|TRBV27|NA
CASSVGLGTGAQYF
TGTGCCAGCAGTGTAGGGCTTGGGACAGGGGCGCAGTATTTT
>TRBJ2-7|NA|TRBV20-1|few
CSARGQGVREQYF
TGCAGTGCTAGAGGGCAGGGTGTACGGGAGCAGTACTTC
>TRBJ2-7|TRBD2|TRBV12-3/TRBV12-4|NA
CASRFGTSGSYEQYF
TGTGCCAGCAGATTCGGGACTAGCGGCTCCTACGAGCAGTACTTC
>TRBJ2-1|TRBD2|TRBV20-1|NA
CSAPTSGSYEQFF
TGCAGTGCTCCGACTAGCGGGAGCTATGAGCAGTTCTTC
>TRBJ2-4|NA|TRBV6-5|NA
CASSYSHEVKNIQYF
TGTGCCAGCAGTTACTCACACGAGGTCAAAAACATTCAGTACTTC
>TRBJ2-1|NA|TRBV5-1|NA
CASSPAGQTYNEQFF
TGCGCCAGCAGCCCAGCGGGACAGACTTACAATGAGCAGTTCTTC
>TRBJ2-7|NA|TRBV20-1|NA
CSARTVGGTQSYEQYF
TGCAGTGCTAGAACCGTTGGGGGAACTCAGTCCTACGAGCAGTACTTC
>TRBJ2-7|NA|TRBV14|NA
CASSQVVSHEQYF
TGTGCCAGCAGCCAAGTAGTTAGTCACGAGCAGTACTTC
>TRBJ1-5|TRBD1|TRBV20-1|NA
CSATPRDRSNQPQHF
TGCAGTGCTACCCCCCGGGACAGGAGCAATCAGCCCCAGCATTTT
>TRBJ2-3|NA|TRBV7-2|NA
CASSTYRTDTQYF
TGTGCCAGCAGCACATACAGAACAGATACGCAGTATTTT
>TRBJ2-2|TRBD2|TRBV2|NA
CASSAGLAVGTGELFF
TGTGCCAGCAGCGCCGGACTAGCAGTGGGCACCGGGGAGCTGTTTTTT
>TRBJ2-1|TRBD2|TRBV7-9|NA
CASSSSGINEQFF
TGTGCCAGCAGTTCTAGCGGAATCAATGAGCAGTTCTTC
>TRBJ2-1|NA|TRBV7-3|NA
CASSLTTEHNEQFF
TGTGCCAGCAGCTTAACGACTGAACACAATGAGCAGTTCTTC
>TRBJ1-5|NA|TRBV6-2/TRBV6-3|NA
CASNFGTLGNQPQHF
TGTGCCAGCAACTTCGGGACATTGGGCAATCAGCCCCAGCATTTT
>TRBJ2-7|NA|TRBV28|NA
CASSLSKRESGQYF
TGTGCCAGCAGTTTAAGCAAACGGGAGTCAGGGCAGTACTTC
>TRBJ2-5|NA|TRBV12-3/TRBV12-4|NA
CASSFEWKTQYF
TGTGCCAGCAGTTTTGAGTGGAAGACCCAGTACTTC
>TRBJ2-3|NA|TRBV5-1|NA
CASSLAGISTDTQYF
TGCGCCAGCAGCTTGGCAGGGATTAGCACAGATACGCAGTATTTT
>TRBJ2-1|TRBD2|TRBV19|few
CASSISSGKTYNEQFF
TGTGCCAGTAGTATTTCCAGCGGGAAGACCTACAATGAGCAGTTCTTC
>TRBJ2-2|TRBD2|TRBV19|NA
CASTPTSGSQTGELFF
TGTGCCAGTACTCCCACTAGCGGGAGTCAAACCGGGGAGCTGTTTTTT
>TRBJ2-7|NA|TRBV20-1|NA
CSARLVYEQYF
TGCAGTGCTCGTTTGGTCTACGAGCAGTACTTC
>TRBJ2-1|NA|TRBV3-1|NA
CASSQVSRTEQFF
TGTGCCAGCAGCCAAGTCTCACGGACAGAGCAGTTCTTC